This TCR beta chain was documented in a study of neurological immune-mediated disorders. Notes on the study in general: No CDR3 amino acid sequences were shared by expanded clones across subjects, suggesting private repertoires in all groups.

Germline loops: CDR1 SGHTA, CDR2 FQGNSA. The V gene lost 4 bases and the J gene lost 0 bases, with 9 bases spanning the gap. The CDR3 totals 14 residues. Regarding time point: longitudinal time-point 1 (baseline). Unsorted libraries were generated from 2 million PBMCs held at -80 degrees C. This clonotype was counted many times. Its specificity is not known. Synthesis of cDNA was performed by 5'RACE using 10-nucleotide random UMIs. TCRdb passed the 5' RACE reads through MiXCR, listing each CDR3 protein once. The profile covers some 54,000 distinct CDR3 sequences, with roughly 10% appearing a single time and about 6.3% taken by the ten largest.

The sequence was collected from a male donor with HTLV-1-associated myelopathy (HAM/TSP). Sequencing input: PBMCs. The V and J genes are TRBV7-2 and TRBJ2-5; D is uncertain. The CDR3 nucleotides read TGTGCCAGCAGCTCCCGACAAAACCAAGAGACCCAGTACTTC. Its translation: CASSSRQNQETQYF.